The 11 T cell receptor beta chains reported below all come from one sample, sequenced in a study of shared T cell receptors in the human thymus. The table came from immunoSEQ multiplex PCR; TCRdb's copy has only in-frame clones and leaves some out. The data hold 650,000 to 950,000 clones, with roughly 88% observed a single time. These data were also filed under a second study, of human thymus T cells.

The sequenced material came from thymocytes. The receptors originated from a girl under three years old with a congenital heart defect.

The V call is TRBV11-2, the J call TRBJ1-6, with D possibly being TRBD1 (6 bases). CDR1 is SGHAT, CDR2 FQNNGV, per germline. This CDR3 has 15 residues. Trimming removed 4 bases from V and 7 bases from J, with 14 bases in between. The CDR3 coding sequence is TGTGCCAGCAGCTATAACAGGGAATTGAATTCACCCCTCCACTTT. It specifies CASSYNRELNSPLHF.

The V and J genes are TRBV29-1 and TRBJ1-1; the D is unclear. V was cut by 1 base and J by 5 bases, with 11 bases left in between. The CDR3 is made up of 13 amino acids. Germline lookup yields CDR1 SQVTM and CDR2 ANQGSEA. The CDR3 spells CSVEVNLGTEAFF. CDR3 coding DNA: TGCAGCGTTGAAGTCAATCTCGGGACTGAAGCTTTCTTT.

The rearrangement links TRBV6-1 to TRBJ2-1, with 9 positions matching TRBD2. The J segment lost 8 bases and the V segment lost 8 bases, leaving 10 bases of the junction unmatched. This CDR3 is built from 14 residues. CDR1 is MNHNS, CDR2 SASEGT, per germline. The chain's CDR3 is CASRGGGAVDEQFF. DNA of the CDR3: TGTGCCAGCCGAGGCGGGGGGGCCGTGGATGAGCAGTTCTTC.

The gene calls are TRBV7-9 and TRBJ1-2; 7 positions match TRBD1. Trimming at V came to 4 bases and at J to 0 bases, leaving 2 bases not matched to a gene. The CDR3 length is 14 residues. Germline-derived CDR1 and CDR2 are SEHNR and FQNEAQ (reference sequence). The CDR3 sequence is CASSSRGTNYGYTF. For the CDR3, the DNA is TGTGCCAGCAGCTCCAGGGGGACTAACTATGGCTACACCTTC.

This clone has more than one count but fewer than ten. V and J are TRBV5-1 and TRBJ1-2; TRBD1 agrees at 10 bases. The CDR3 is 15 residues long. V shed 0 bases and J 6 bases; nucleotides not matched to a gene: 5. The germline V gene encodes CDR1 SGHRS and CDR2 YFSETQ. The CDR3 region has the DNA TGCGCCAGCAGCTTGGCGGGACAGGGGACGAATGGCTACACCTTC. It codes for CASSLAGQGTNGYTF.

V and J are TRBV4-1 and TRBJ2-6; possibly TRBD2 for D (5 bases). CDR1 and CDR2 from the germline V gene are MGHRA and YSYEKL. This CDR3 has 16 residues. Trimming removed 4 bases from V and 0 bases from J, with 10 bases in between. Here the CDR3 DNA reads TGCGCCAGCAGCCCAGCGGCCAACTCTGGGGCCAACGTCCTGACTTTC. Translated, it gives CASSPAANSGANVLTF.

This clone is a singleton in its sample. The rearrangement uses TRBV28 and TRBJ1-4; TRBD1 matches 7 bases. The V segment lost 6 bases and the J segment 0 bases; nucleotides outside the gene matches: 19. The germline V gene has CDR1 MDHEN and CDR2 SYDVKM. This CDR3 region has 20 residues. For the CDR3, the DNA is TGTGCCAGCAGGGCCAGACTGACAGGGTCTGGCTCTGCAACTAATGAAAAACTGTTTTTT. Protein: CASRARLTGSGSATNEKLFF.

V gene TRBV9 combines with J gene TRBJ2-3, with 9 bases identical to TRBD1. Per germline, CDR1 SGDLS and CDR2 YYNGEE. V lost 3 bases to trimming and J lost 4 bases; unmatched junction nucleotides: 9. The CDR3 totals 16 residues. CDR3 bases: TGTGCCAGCAGCGCCCGGGACAGGGCCTGTCCAGATACGCAGTATTTT. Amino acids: CASSARDRACPDTQYF.

This chain's CDR3 is CASSYPRDIVYEQYF. CDR3 in DNA: TGTGCCAGCAGTTACCCCCGGGACATCGTCTACGAGCAGTACTTC. V is TRBV28 and J is TRBJ2-7, with D perhaps TRBD1 (6 bases). CDR1 and CDR2 from the germline V gene are MDHEN and SYDVKM. The CDR3 is made up of 15 amino acids. V was clipped by 4 bases and J by 3 bases, with 16 bases between them.

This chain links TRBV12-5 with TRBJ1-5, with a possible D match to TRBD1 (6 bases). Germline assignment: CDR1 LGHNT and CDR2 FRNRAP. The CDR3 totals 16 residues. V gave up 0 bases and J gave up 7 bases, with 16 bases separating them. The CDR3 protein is CASGLVPSQGQQPQHF. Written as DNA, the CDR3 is TGTGCTAGTGGTTTGGTACCGTCACAGGGCCAACAGCCCCAGCATTTT.

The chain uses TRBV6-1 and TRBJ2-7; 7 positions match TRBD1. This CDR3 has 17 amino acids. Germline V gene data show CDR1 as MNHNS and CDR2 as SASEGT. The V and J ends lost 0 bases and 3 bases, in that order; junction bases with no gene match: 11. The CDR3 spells CASSEAARQGNHYEQYF. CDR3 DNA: TGTGCCAGCAGTGAAGCGGCGCGACAGGGCAACCACTACGAGCAGTACTTC.